Presented here are 25 T cell receptor beta chains from one specimen sequenced in a study of siplizumab effects on memory and regulatory T cells. Profiling relied on immunoSEQ multiplex PCR, and the TCRdb table lists in-frame clones only, not all of them. The sample shows about 19,000 clones, 44% of them seen only once. In the mixed lymphocyte reaction, cells were cocultured for around six days at 37°C. No antigen is known for these receptors. Sample: CFSE-low (dividing) CD4+ T cells sorted from an allogeneic mixed lymphocyte reaction. All receptors come from a human donor in good health; the cells came from an allogeneic mixed lymphocyte reaction. Some clones in this sample may be carry-over from other donors' samples.

This clone was observed a handful of times. The chain has TRBV21-1 and TRBJ2-5; TRBD1 is the table's D call and was not checked against the DNA. TRBV21-1 corresponds to a pseudogene. The CDR3 has 13 residues. The CDR3 is CASSRAEQETQYF. In DNA, the CDR3 is TGTGCCAGCAGCAGGGCAGAGCAAGAGACCCAGTACTTC.

This sequence joins TRBV27 and TRBJ2-3, with D uncertain. The germline V gene has CDR1 MNHEY and CDR2 SMNVEV (reference sequence). The V gene lost 6 bases and the J gene lost 1 base, with 8 bases spanning the gap. The CDR3 length is 13 residues. This CDR3 reads CASRAGGTDTQYF. DNA for the CDR3: TGTGCCAGCAGGGCCGGCGGCACAGATACGCAGTATTTT.

V usage is TRBV5-1 and J usage is TRBJ2-1, with D possibly being TRBD2 (7 bases). CDR3 length: 15 residues. The V gene lost 2 bases and the J gene lost 6 bases, with 15 bases spanning the gap. The germline gives CDR1 SGHRS, CDR2 YFSETQ. The CDR3 spells CASSLGGGPLNEQFF. For the CDR3, the DNA is TGCGCCAGCAGCTTAGGGGGGGGTCCCCTCAATGAGCAGTTCTTC.

This chain joins TRBV7-9 and TRBJ1-2, with TRBD1 as a possible D gene (5 bases). V was shortened by 0 bases and J by 7 bases, with 6 bases between the two germline ends. This CDR3 has 12 amino acids. Germline V gene data show CDR1 as SEHNR and CDR2 as FQNEAQ (reference sequence). CDR3 loop: CASSLAQGGYTF. In nucleotides, the CDR3 is TGTGCCAGCAGCTTAGCGCAGGGTGGCTACACCTTC.

This chain joins TRBV29-1 and TRBJ2-7; D possibly corresponds to TRBD2 (6 bases). The germline gives CDR1 SQVTM, CDR2 ANQGSEA. The CDR3 has 14 amino acids. The germline V and J ends were trimmed by 8 bases and 0 bases, with 17 bases remaining between them. The DNA of the CDR3 is TGCAGCTTGCTCCAGGGAGGTAGCTCCTACGAGCAGTACTTC. Amino acids: CSLLQGGSSYEQYF.

This chain links TRBV6-5 with TRBJ1-3, with unresolved D. Germline lookup yields CDR1 MNHEY and CDR2 SVGAGI. This CDR3 contains 15 residues. Trimming stripped 2 bases from V and 0 bases from J, with 8 bases between. The DNA of the CDR3 is TGTGCCAGCAGTTACAGCTGGGACTCTGGAAACACCATATATTTT. Its translation: CASSYSWDSGNTIYF.

This clone came up once. The rearrangement links TRBV6-1 to TRBJ2-7, with TRBD2 identical over 7 bases. The CDR3 consists of 13 residues. The junction had 4 bases not matched to a gene; V was cut back by 6 bases and J by 2 bases. CDR1 and CDR2 from the germline V gene are MNHNS and SASEGT. CDR3 sequence: CASRLSGTYEQYF. CDR3 nucleotide sequence: TGTGCCAGCAGGCTCAGCGGGACCTACGAGCAGTACTTC.

The gene calls are TRBV10-3 and TRBJ1-1; TRBD1 is a possible D gene (6 bases). Germline V gives CDR1 ENHRY, CDR2 SYGVKD. The CDR3 is made up of 15 amino acids. V lost 0 bases to trimming and J lost 3 bases, with 11 bases between them. CDR3 sequence: CAISESQGSYTEAFF. Written as DNA, the CDR3 is TGTGCCATCAGTGAGTCGCAGGGGTCCTACACTGAAGCTTTCTTT.

This chain connects TRBV6-6 to TRBJ2-3, with 8 bases matching TRBD2. The germline V gene has CDR1 MNHNY and CDR2 SVGAGI (reference sequence). The CDR3 runs 14 residues. Unmatched junction bases numbered 4, after V lost 0 bases and J lost 8 bases. The CDR3 reads CASSYSITSGTQYF. In nucleotides, the CDR3 is TGTGCCAGCAGTTACTCAATCACTAGCGGTACGCAGTATTTT.

The chain links TRBV7-3 to TRBJ2-3; the D gene is possibly TRBD1 (5 bases). Germline V CDR1 and CDR2: SGHTA, FQGTGA. The CDR3 is 13 amino acids. Between the trimmed V and J ends, which lost 2 bases and 14 bases, there was a span of 17 bases. The CDR3 nucleotides read TGTGCCAGCAGCTTACAGGACACATCCTCGCGGTATTTT. Translated: CASSLQDTSSRYF.

The chain recombines TRBV6-5 with TRBJ1-1; D unclear. Germline CDR1 and CDR2: MNHEY and SVGAGI. V was pared by 4 bases and J by 5 bases, with 11 bases between. The CDR3 covers 13 residues. The CDR3 region is CASSSLTWTEAFF. CDR3 nucleotides: TGTGCCAGCAGTTCCCTAACCTGGACTGAAGCTTTCTTT.

The table lists this clone with a few counts. V and J are TRBV15 and TRBJ1-6, with D possibly TRBD1 on 5 matching bases. Germline V gene sequence: CDR1 LNHNV, CDR2 YYDKDF (reference sequence). The CDR3 extends over 16 amino acids. V was cut by 0 bases and J by 6 bases, with 12 bases left in between. The CDR3 is CATSRDWGVFNSPLHF. The CDR3 DNA sequence: TGTGCCACCAGCAGAGATTGGGGGGTTTTTAATTCACCCCTCCACTTT.

The J gene is TRBJ1-2, the V gene TRBV20-1; no clear D. Germline CDR1 DFQATT, CDR2 SNEGSKA (reference sequence). The CDR3 sequence is 11 residues long. The V and J ends lost 5 bases and 6 bases respectively, with 10 bases between them. CDR3 amino acids: CSAPRVNGYTF. DNA for the CDR3: TGCAGTGCTCCAAGGGTGAATGGCTACACCTTC.

The DNA of the CDR3 is TGCAGCGTTTGGACAGGCATGAACACTGAAGCTTTCTTT. Its protein product is CSVWTGMNTEAFF. The rearrangement uses TRBV29-1 and TRBJ1-1, with 7 bases fitting TRBD1. Germline assignment: CDR1 SQVTM and CDR2 ANQGSEA. With 5 bases clipped from V and 0 bases from J, the junction kept 3 bases outside the gene matches. The CDR3 contains 13 residues.

This clone was seen only a few times. The chain joins TRBV6-5 to TRBJ2-4, with 9 bases identical to TRBD1. Germline CDR1 MNHEY, CDR2 SVGAGI. V gave up 0 bases and J gave up 10 bases; unmatched junction bases: 10. This CDR3 is built from 16 residues. DNA for the CDR3: TGTGCCAGCAGTTACTCGGAACAGGGGGCTTCGGGGATTCAGTACTTC. Amino acids: CASSYSEQGASGIQYF.

To note about this clone: A much larger clonotype is one base distant, so this may be a read error. The CDR3 here is CTSSPHEQYF. The CDR3 region has the DNA TGTACCAGCAGCCCCCACGAGCAGTACTTC. The rearrangement uses TRBV11-3 and TRBJ2-7; no firm D call. The germline V gene encodes CDR1 SGHNT and CDR2 YENEEA. This CDR3 comprises 10 residues. Drawing the rest from reference TRBV11-3 and TRBJ2-7, the complete variable domain is EAGVVQSPRYKIIEKKQPVAFWCNPISGHNTLYWYLQNLGQGPELLIRYENEEAVDDSQLPKDRFSAERLKGVDSTLKIQPAELGDSAVYLCTSSPHEQYFGPGTRLTVT.

The chain is built from TRBV28 and TRBJ2-1; TRBD2 might be the D (5 bases). There are 15 residues in the CDR3. Germline V gene data show CDR1 as MDHEN and CDR2 as SYDVKM. V was cut by 6 bases and J by 8 bases, with 20 bases left in between. CDR3 nucleotides: TGTGCCAGCAGCCCGAACGGGATACAGATCGATGAGCAGTTCTTC. Translated: CASSPNGIQIDEQFF.

This clone was picked up a small number of times. The chain employs TRBV19 and TRBJ2-5, with TRBD1 as a possible D gene (5 bases). CDR3 size: 13 residues. Between the trimmed V and J ends, which lost 6 bases and 5 bases, there was a span of 13 bases. Per the germline V gene, CDR1 is LNHDA and CDR2 is SQIVND (reference sequence). In DNA, the CDR3 is TGTGCCAGTAGCTCCAGGGCCCGGGAGACCCAGTACTTC. Translation gives CASSSRARETQYF.

This clone has just a few counts. J is TRBJ2-1 and V is TRBV11-2, with unresolved D. Germline V gene lookup returns CDR1 SGHAT and CDR2 FQNNGV. Trimming took 11 bases from V and 14 from J, leaving 10 bases between them. The CDR3 spans 8 residues. CDR3 amino acids: CAASQKFF. The CDR3 DNA sequence: TGTGCCGCCAGTCAAAAGTTCTTC.

This clone was counted between two and nine times. The V call is TRBV21-1, the J call TRBJ2-2. TRBV21-1 is listed as a pseudogene. The length of the CDR3 is 15 residues. This chain's CDR3 is CASSPGRMNTGELFF. The CDR3 nucleotides are TGTGCCAGCAGCCCCGGACGGATGAACACCGGGGAGCTGTTTTTT.

J is TRBJ2-1 and V is TRBV10-3; D is perhaps TRBD1 or TRBD2 (5 bases each). The CDR3 extends over 14 amino acids. V gave up 0 bases and J gave up 15 bases, with 18 bases separating them. Germline lookup yields CDR1 ENHRY and CDR2 SYGVKD. CDR3 loop: CAISESYRDPGPFF. The CDR3, as DNA: TGTGCCATCAGTGAGTCGTACCGGGACCCCGGCCCGTTCTTC.

Judged by abundance, this clone is medium-sized (0.01 to 0.1%). The V and J genes are TRBV5-1 and TRBJ2-2, with D possibly being TRBD1 (5 bases). The V end lost 1 base, the J end lost 4 bases, and 11 bases lay between the germline ends. CDR1 and CDR2 (germline): SGHRS, YFSETQ. The CDR3 is 15 amino acids. CDR3 in DNA: TGCGCCAGCAGCTTGAATCTGGGGCGCACCGGGGAGCTGTTTTTT. Protein product: CASSLNLGRTGELFF.

The CDR3 loop reads CASSVLGTGTEAFF. The CDR3 region has the DNA TGCGCCAGCAGCGTATTAGGGACAGGGACTGAAGCTTTCTTT. V gene TRBV5-1 combines with J gene TRBJ1-1, with 9 bases identical to TRBD1. With V trimmed by 4 bases and J by 5 bases, 6 bases remained unmatched. CDR1 is SGHRS, CDR2 YFSETQ, per germline. The CDR3 contains 14 residues.

This clone appeared a few times. The gene calls are TRBV20-1 and TRBJ2-5; TRBD1 is a possible D gene (5 bases). The CDR3 consists of 11 residues. V was trimmed by 4 bases and J by 5 bases, leaving 8 bases between them. Per the germline V gene, CDR1 is DFQATT and CDR2 is SNEGSKA (reference sequence). The CDR3 sequence is CSATQVETQYF. CDR3 sequence (DNA): TGCAGTGCTACACAGGTGGAGACCCAGTACTTC.

V and J are TRBV4-1 and TRBJ1-5, with a possible D match to TRBD1 (6 bases). Between the trimmed V and J ends, which lost 1 base and 4 bases, there was a span of 17 bases. Germline assignment: CDR1 MGHRA and CDR2 YSYEKL. CDR3 length: 17 amino acids. The CDR3 nucleotides read TGCGCCAGCAGCCAAGTACAGGACAGTGAAATTAATCAGCCCCAGCATTTT. Translated: CASSQVQDSEINQPQHF.